This T cell receptor beta chain is drawn from a study of CD8 T cells in ankylosing spondylitis. Regarding this clonotype: Its antigen is unknown.

Study-level points and caveats: Several highly homologous variants made up a TCR beta motif that seemed to typify ankylosing spondylitis blood. CD8+ by phenotype, disease-linked clones were relatively rare in peripheral blood.

Per the germline V gene, CDR1 is SNHLY and CDR2 is FYNNEI. This CDR3 comprises 15 residues. V was trimmed by 3 bases and J by 0 bases, leaving 8 bases between them. Generation of TCR beta libraries employed quantitative 5'-RACE incorporating molecular barcodes. TCRdb redid the calling of the 5' RACE reads with MiXCR, one entry per CDR3 protein. The sample consists of fewer than 750,000 distinct CDR3 sequences, around 17% of them appearing once. This chain connects TRBV2 to TRBJ2-2; D ambiguous. The TCR was taken from a male donor with ankylosing spondylitis. Sequences were obtained from blood, either unsorted or a sorted T cell fraction (not recorded which). This chain's CDR3 is CASSDRQANTGELFF. The CDR3 region has the DNA TGTGCCAGCAGTGATCGTCAGGCGAACACCGGGGAGCTGTTTTTT. Combining the CDR3 with reference TRBV2 and TRBJ2-2 gives the whole variable domain EPEVTQTPSHQVTQMGQEVILRCVPISNHLYFYWYRQILGQKVEFLVSFYNNEISEKSEIFDDQFSVERPDGSNFTLKIRSTKLEDSAMYFCASSDRQANTGELFFGEGSRLTVL.